Shown below are 2 T cell receptor beta chains from a single sample sequenced in a study of identical twins. TCRdb independently ran MiXCR on the 5' RACE reads; one entry per CDR3 protein. The data show roughly 770,000 distinct CDR3 sequences, 15% to 20% seen once. These same records also appear under a second study, on T cells expressing NK-cell markers.

The material sequenced was PBMCs. The receptors here all came from a woman under 30 in good health.

The chain has TRBV9 and TRBJ2-3; 8 bases are a match to TRBD2. This CDR3 is 18 amino acids long. The germline V gene encodes CDR1 SGDLS and CDR2 YYNGEE. V lost 0 bases to trimming and J lost 1 base; unmatched junction nucleotides: 10. CDR3 protein: CASSVAPGRGDGTDTQYF. CDR3 in DNA: TGTGCCAGCAGCGTAGCGCCCGGGAGGGGGGATGGCACAGATACGCAGTATTTT.

This chain uses TRBV5-1 with TRBJ1-5, with D possibly matching TRBD1 (6 bases). With 0 bases removed from V and 2 bases from J, the gap between germline ends came to 12 bases. The CDR3 is 16 residues long. Germline loops: CDR1 SGHRS, CDR2 YFSETQ. The CDR3: CASSLEGRGGNQPQHF. In nucleotides, the CDR3 is TGCGCCAGCAGCTTGGAGGGCAGGGGAGGCAATCAGCCCCAGCATTTT. Together with reference TRBV5-1 and TRBJ1-5, the CDR3 gives the full variable domain: KAGVTQTPRYLIKTRGQQVTLSCSPISGHRSVSWYQQTPGQGLQFLFEYFSETQRNKGNFPGRFSGRQFSNSRSEMNVSTLELGDSALYLCASSLEGRGGNQPQHFGDGTRLSIL.